The rows below give T cell receptor beta chains drawn from one sample of a study of shared clonotypes between healthy human individuals. Some clones are missing from TCRdb's copy, which holds only in-frame ones; the method was immunoSEQ multiplex PCR. This table has 2 million to 2.5 million clones, over 90% appearing once. Sequences were obtained from naive CD4+ T cells from PBMCs. These receptors came from a man between 18 and 29 years old in good health. Some clones in this sample may be carry-over from other donors' samples. Each CDR3 is given with its conserved first and last residue. A D gene is named only where the DNA matches it firmly. Only some rows state a clone size, as once, few, many or a class for expanded clones.

>TRBV9|TRBJ2-2|-|-
TGTGCCAGCAGCCTCGGGACCACCACCGGGGAGCTGTTTTTT
CASSLGTTTGELFF
>TRBV5-1|TRBJ1-3|-|once
TGCGCCAGCAGCTTGGGCAACTCTGGAAACACCATATATTTT
CASSLGNSGNTIYF
>TRBV10-3|TRBJ2-2|-|-
TGTGCCATCACCACTTCCAGGGGTTTGGACACCGGGGAGCTGTTTTTT
CAITTSRGLDTGELFF
>TRBV5-4|TRBJ2-3|TRBD2|-
TGTGCCAGCAGCGCGACTAGCGTCCCACCAGATACGCAGTATTTT
CASSATSVPPDTQYF
>TRBV7-9|TRBJ1-1|TRBD1|once
TGTGCCAGCAGCCCACTTGGGACAGACTCCTTGGCTTTCTTT
CASSPLGTDSLAFF
>TRBV6-5|TRBJ2-2|-|-
TGTGCCAGCGTTGGAACAATCACCGGGGAGCTGTTTTTT
CASVGTITGELFF
>TRBV6-1|TRBJ2-1|-|-
TGTGCCAGCAGTCCGGGAGATCGACGGTATGAGCAGTTCTTC
CASSPGDRRYEQFF
>TRBV6-5|TRBJ1-2|-|-
TGTGCCAGCAGTTACTCGACCGACTATGGCTACACCTTC
CASSYSTDYGYTF
>TRBV29-1|TRBJ1-1|TRBD1|once
TGCAGCGTTGGTCGGCCCGACAGGGGATACACTGAAGCTTTCTTT
CSVGRPDRGYTEAFF
>TRBV9|TRBJ2-6|TRBD2|-
TGTGCCAGCGGGGCTAGCGGGCCACCCGGGGCCAACGTCCTGACTTTC
CASGASGPPGANVLTF
>TRBV10-2|TRBJ2-7|TRBD2|-
TGCGCCAGCAATATTCCGGGACTAGGAAACTACGAGCAGTACTTC
CASNIPGLGNYEQYF
>TRBV9|TRBJ1-5|-|-
TGTGCCAGCAGCGTTTCAGGGGCAGCCAATCAGCCCCAGCATTTT
CASSVSGAANQPQHF
>TRBV5-5|TRBJ2-3|-|-
TGTGCCAGTTGCGCGAACACTTACACAGATACGCAGTATTTT
CASCANTYTDTQYF
>TRBV19|TRBJ2-1|TRBD2|-
TGTGCCAGTAGTATTAGGACTAGCGGGATGGGGTACAATGAGCAGTTCTTC
CASSIRTSGMGYNEQFF
>TRBV9|TRBJ2-1|TRBD2|-
TGTGCCAGCAGCGTAGGGACTAGCGGGAACTACAATGAGCAGTTCTTC
CASSVGTSGNYNEQFF
>TRBV5-1|TRBJ1-1|-|-
TGCGCCAGCAGCTCGGGGACACCCGACACTGAAGCTTTCTTT
CASSSGTPDTEAFF
>TRBV28|TRBJ2-6|TRBD1|-
TGTGCCAGCAGTCAAGGGGGCGCTGGGGCCAACGTCCTGACTTTC
CASSQGGAGANVLTF
>TRBV5-6|TRBJ2-7|-|-
TGTGCCAGCAGCAAAGACAGTGCCTACGAGCAGTACTTC
CASSKDSAYEQYF
>TRBV7-9|TRBJ2-1|-|-
TGTGCCAGCAGCTTTAGCAGCTCCTACAATGAGCAGTTCTTC
CASSFSSSYNEQFF
>TRBV9|TRBJ1-5|-|-
TGTGCCAGCAGTTCCGCCGGGGGCGGGCAGCCCCAGCATTTT
CASSSAGGGQPQHF
>TRBV7-9|TRBJ2-7|-|-
TGTGCCAGCAGCTTCTGGTCTAGCGTACCCTACGAGCAGTACTTC
CASSFWSSVPYEQYF
>TRBV11-2|TRBJ2-2|-|-
TGTGCCAGCAGCTTAGGGCGTGGCCCCGGGGAGCTGTTTTTT
CASSLGRGPGELFF
>TRBV30|TRBJ1-1|-|-
TGTGCCTGGAGTGGGGAGTTAAACACTGAAGCTTTCTTT
CAWSGELNTEAFF
>TRBV5-6|TRBJ2-1|TRBD2|once
TGTGCCAGCAGCGCAGGACTAGCCTCCTACAATGAGCAGTTCTTC
CASSAGLASYNEQFF
>TRBV11-3|TRBJ2-5|TRBD1|-
TGTGCCAGCAGCCAGACAGGGGGTGGAGAGACCCAGTACTTC
CASSQTGGGETQYF
>TRBV7-3|TRBJ2-3|-|-
TGTGCCAGCAGCTCTCGACACCTTTCGCAAGATACGCAGTATTTT
CASSSRHLSQDTQYF
>TRBV7-2|TRBJ1-2|-|-
TGTGCCAGCAGCGCTCAGGGATTCGGCTATGGCTACACCTTC
CASSAQGFGYGYTF
>TRBV9|TRBJ1-2|-|-
TGTGCCAGCAGCGTAGATTCACTTTTGATCTATCCCTCCTATGGCTACACCTTC
CASSVDSLLIYPSYGYTF
>TRBV28|TRBJ2-1|-|-
TGTGCCAGTAGCTCCTACAATGAGCAGTTCTTC
CASSSYNEQFF